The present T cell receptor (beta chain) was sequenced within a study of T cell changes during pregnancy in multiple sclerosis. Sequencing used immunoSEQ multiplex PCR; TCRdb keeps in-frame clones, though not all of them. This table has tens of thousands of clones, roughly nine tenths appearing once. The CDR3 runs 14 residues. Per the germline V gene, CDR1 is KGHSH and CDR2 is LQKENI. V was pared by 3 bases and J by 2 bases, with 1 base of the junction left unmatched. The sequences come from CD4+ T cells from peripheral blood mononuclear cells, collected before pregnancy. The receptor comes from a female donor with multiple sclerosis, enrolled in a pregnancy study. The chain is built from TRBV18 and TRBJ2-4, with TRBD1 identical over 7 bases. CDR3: CASSPDRTKNIQYF. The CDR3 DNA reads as TGTGCCAGCTCACCGGACAGGACCAAAAACATTCAGTACTTC. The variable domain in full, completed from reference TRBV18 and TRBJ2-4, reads NAGVMQNPRHLVRRRGQEARLRCSPMKGHSHVYWYRQLPEEGLKFMVYLQKENIIDESGMPKERFSAEFPKEGPSILRIQQVVRGDSAAYFCASSPDRTKNIQYFGAGTRLSVL.